This T cell receptor (beta chain) was sequenced for a study of tumor-infiltrating lymphocytes in primary liver carcinoma. Study results and limitations: Paired tumor-adjacent and tumor-blood samples overlapped less than tumor region pairs did.

Both RNA and DNA were isolated together from approximately 20-30 mg of bulk tissue that had not been sorted. Chronic HBV infection affected patients, none of whom had received treatment. There were five separate regions sampled from each tumor. Using a constant-region primer together with ProtoScript II reverse transcriptase, TCR beta cDNA was made from 450 to 600 ng of total RNA. Amplification in three nested multiplex PCR rounds with slightly modified ARM-PCR gave rise to TCR beta libraries. TRBV1-TRBV30 forward primers paired with a C-beta reverse primer were used in the first two PCR rounds, which ran roughly 11 cycles each. In TCRdb, the multiplex PCR reads were re-called with MiXCR into one record per CDR3 protein. The top ten clones hold around 9.5% of a sample with some 94,000 distinct CDR3 sequences, about three quarters of them seen once. A note on this clonotype: Its antigen remains unknown.

The germline V and J ends were trimmed by 9 bases and 9 bases, with 14 bases remaining between them. Germline V lookup: CDR1 SGHAT, CDR2 FQDESV (reference sequence). This CDR3 spans 12 amino acids. The V gene is TRBV11-1, the J gene TRBJ2-2; D gene unclear. The sample taken for sequencing was liver tumor tissue from sampling region 5. Subset specified: tumor region T5, tumor centre. The sequence was obtained from a woman in her sixties with primary liver carcinoma and hepatitis B virus infection. CDR3 amino acids: CASSPLPRELFF. The CDR3 DNA reads as TGTGCCAGTAGCCCACTACCAAGGGAGCTGTTTTTT.